Below are 5 T cell receptor beta chains sequenced from a single sample in a study of blood T cell repertoires in COVID-19. Clones were sequenced by immunoSEQ multiplex PCR, and TCRdb holds only the in-frame ones, with some missing. The data show 200,000 or so clones, less than 90% seen once. The material sequenced was peripheral blood. These receptors were collected from a woman in her forties or fifties with acute or convalescent COVID-19.

The V call is TRBV9, the J call TRBJ2-1; D might be TRBD2 (5 bases). The germline V gene encodes CDR1 SGDLS and CDR2 YYNGEE. V dropped 8 bases and J dropped 9 bases, with 12 bases sitting between them. This CDR3 contains 11 residues. Here the CDR3 reads CARTPGFEQFF. Written as DNA, the CDR3 is TGTGCCAGGACCCCGGGGTTTGAGCAGTTCTTC.

V usage is TRBV6-5 and J usage is TRBJ1-6; no firm D call. Trimming stripped 2 bases from V and 7 bases from J, with 9 bases between. The CDR3 is made up of 14 amino acids. Germline V CDR1 and CDR2: MNHEY, SVGAGI. This CDR3 is CASSYEGTNSPLHF. The CDR3 DNA follows: TGTGCCAGCAGTTACGAGGGCACAAATTCACCCCTCCACTTT.

The rearrangement uses TRBV9 and TRBJ2-7; 11 nucleotides align to TRBD1. V lost 3 bases to trimming and J lost 4 bases; unmatched junction nucleotides: 3. This CDR3 contains 14 residues. From germline, CDR1 is SGDLS and CDR2 YYNGEE. In DNA, the CDR3 is TGTGCCAGCAGCGGGACAGGGGGCGGGTACGAGCAGTACTTC. Translated, it gives CASSGTGGGYEQYF.

The chain carries TRBV18 and TRBJ1-3, with TRBD1 as a possible D gene (5 bases). The ends were cut back, 0 bases at V and 4 bases at J, with 10 bases in the middle. The CDR3 length is 15 residues. Germline loops: CDR1 KGHSH, CDR2 LQKENI. For the CDR3, the DNA is TGTGCCAGCTCACCACCCCCCAGGGAAGGAAACACCATATATTTT. Translated: CASSPPPREGNTIYF.

This clone was counted once. This chain connects TRBV6-1 to TRBJ2-2, with 12 bases fitting TRBD2. The CDR3 totals 16 residues. CDR1 is MNHNS, CDR2 SASEGT, per germline. After removal of 4 bases from V and 4 bases from J, the junction contained 4 bases not matched to a gene. The chain's CDR3 is CASSGTSGISTGELFF. For the CDR3, the DNA is TGTGCCAGCAGTGGGACTAGCGGGATTAGCACCGGGGAGCTGTTTTTT.